These T cell receptor beta chains were read from a single sample in a study of cytomegalovirus exposure and HLA in healthy donors. Here immunoSEQ multiplex PCR was the method, and the copy in TCRdb shows in-frame clones only, minus some. Of 220,000 or so clones listed, about 77% are singletons. The sequenced sample consisted of PBMCs. The source of these receptors is a woman in her 30s in good health and CMV-seronegative. Each CDR3 is given with its conserved first and last residue. A D gene is named only where the DNA matches it firmly. A row's size may be missing; if present it is once, few, many or a size class.

size: NA
V: TRBV5-6
D: NA
J: TRBJ2-3
CDR3: CASSPQEDDTDTQYF
DNA: TGTGCCAGCAGCCCCCAGGAGGACGACACAGATACGCAGTATTTT

size: NA
V: TRBV18
D: NA
J: TRBJ1-2
CDR3: CASSPGANNYGYTF
DNA: TGTGCCAGCTCACCAGGGGCTAATAACTATGGCTACACCTTC

size: NA
V: TRBV7-2
D: TRBD1
J: TRBJ2-7
CDR3: CASSLDRGDEQYF
DNA: TGTGCCAGCAGCTTAGACAGGGGTGACGAGCAGTACTTC

size: few
V: TRBV11-3
D: NA
J: TRBJ1-5
CDR3: CASSSEGQPQHF
DNA: TGTGCCAGCAGCTCGGAGGGTCAGCCCCAGCATTTT

size: NA
V: TRBV30
D: NA
J: TRBJ1-1
CDR3: CAWSRQSEEAFF
DNA: TGTGCCTGGAGTCGACAAAGTGAGGAAGCTTTCTTT

size: NA
V: TRBV18
D: NA
J: TRBJ2-7
CDR3: CASSPESHYEQYF
DNA: TGTGCCAGCTCACCAGAGAGCCACTACGAGCAGTACTTC

size: NA
V: TRBV30
D: TRBD1
J: TRBJ1-2
CDR3: CAWSPQGAGGYTF
DNA: TGTGCCTGGAGTCCTCAGGGGGCCGGTGGCTACACCTTC

size: NA
V: TRBV4-1
D: NA
J: TRBJ2-7
CDR3: CASSQEVTGTYEQYF
DNA: TGCGCCAGCAGCCAAGAAGTAACAGGGACCTACGAGCAGTACTTC

size: NA
V: TRBV4-1
D: NA
J: TRBJ1-1
CDR3: CASSQDRGTNTEAFF
DNA: TGCGCCAGCAGCCAAGATAGGGGAACGAACACTGAAGCTTTCTTT

size: NA
V: TRBV29-1
D: NA
J: TRBJ2-7
CDR3: CSVLQSYEQYF
DNA: TGCAGCGTTCTCCAGTCATACGAGCAGTACTTC

size: NA
V: TRBV4-2
D: NA
J: TRBJ2-7
CDR3: CASSLTGDSSYEQYF
DNA: TGTGCCAGCAGCCTAACTGGGGACTCCTCCTACGAGCAGTACTTC

size: few
V: TRBV19
D: NA
J: TRBJ1-2
CDR3: CASSIDGANYGYTF
DNA: TGTGCCAGTAGTATAGATGGAGCTAACTATGGCTACACCTTC

size: NA
V: TRBV18
D: TRBD1
J: TRBJ2-7
CDR3: CASSAPGQDFYEQYF
DNA: TGTGCCAGCTCAGCTCCGGGACAGGACTTTTACGAGCAGTACTTC

size: few
V: TRBV18
D: NA
J: TRBJ2-7
CDR3: CASSPAPGTHAYEQYF
DNA: TGTGCCAGCTCACCCGCTCCCGGGACACATGCCTACGAGCAGTACTTC

size: few
V: TRBV19
D: TRBD1
J: TRBJ1-5
CDR3: CASRPTGAGNQPQHF
DNA: TGTGCCAGTAGACCGACAGGGGCCGGCAATCAGCCCCAGCATTTT

size: NA
V: TRBV18
D: NA
J: TRBJ1-1
CDR3: CASSLGGNTNTEAFF
DNA: TGTGCCAGCTCACTTGGGGGCAACACGAACACTGAAGCTTTCTTT

size: NA
V: TRBV5-1
D: NA
J: TRBJ1-1
CDR3: CASSTEGVRNTEAFF
DNA: TGCGCCAGCAGCACCGAGGGGGTCAGGAACACTGAAGCTTTCTTT

size: NA
V: TRBV29-1
D: TRBD1
J: TRBJ1-1
CDR3: CSVGTDTNTEAFF
DNA: TGCAGCGTCGGGACAGATACGAACACTGAAGCTTTCTTT

size: NA
V: TRBV5-6
D: NA
J: TRBJ2-3
CDR3: CASSLTDTQYF
DNA: TGTGCCAGCAGCCTGACAGATACGCAGTATTTT

size: NA
V: TRBV6-5
D: NA
J: TRBJ2-1
CDR3: CASSDRLRKNEQFF
DNA: TGTGCCAGCAGTGACAGATTAAGGAAAAATGAGCAGTTCTTC

size: few
V: TRBV19
D: TRBD2
J: TRBJ2-7
CDR3: CASRRTSGAYEQYF
DNA: TGTGCCAGTAGACGGACTAGCGGAGCGTACGAGCAGTACTTC

size: NA
V: TRBV25-1
D: TRBD2
J: TRBJ2-1
CDR3: CARIRAGGIGEQFF
DNA: TGTGCCAGAATACGCGCGGGAGGAATCGGTGAGCAGTTCTTC

size: NA
V: TRBV5-1
D: TRBD2
J: TRBJ2-7
CDR3: CASSLGLAGSYEQYF
DNA: TGCGCCAGCAGCTTGGGACTAGCGGGTTCCTACGAGCAGTACTTC

size: NA
V: TRBV27
D: NA
J: TRBJ1-1
CDR3: CASSFERRTGNTEAFF
DNA: TGTGCCAGCAGTTTTGAACGTCGCACAGGGAACACTGAAGCTTTCTTT

size: NA
V: TRBV4-1
D: TRBD1
J: TRBJ1-1
CDR3: CASSLGTGTEAFF
DNA: TGCGCCAGCAGCCTAGGGACAGGCACTGAAGCTTTCTTT

size: NA
V: TRBV7-9
D: NA
J: TRBJ2-1
CDR3: CASRTSSYNEQFF
DNA: TGTGCCAGCAGGACTAGCTCCTACAATGAGCAGTTCTTC

size: NA
V: TRBV19
D: NA
J: TRBJ1-5
CDR3: CASSRNPLQDSHAEPQHF
DNA: TGTGCCAGTAGTAGAAATCCTCTCCAAGACAGCCATGCGGAGCCCCAGCATTTT

size: NA
V: TRBV6-6
D: TRBD2
J: TRBJ2-1
CDR3: CASSSAGDAYNEQFF
DNA: TGTGCCAGCAGTTCAGCGGGAGACGCCTACAATGAGCAGTTCTTC

size: NA
V: TRBV5-5
D: NA
J: TRBJ2-1
CDR3: CASSNRDTYNEQFF
DNA: TGTGCCAGCAGCAACCGGGACACGTACAATGAGCAGTTCTTC

size: NA
V: TRBV6-1
D: NA
J: TRBJ2-7
CDR3: CASSEGPSRGLYEQYF
DNA: TGTGCCAGCAGTGAAGGACCCTCGCGGGGGCTCTACGAGCAGTACTTC

size: NA
V: TRBV7-9
D: NA
J: TRBJ1-3
CDR3: CAAEGAWSGNTIYF
DNA: TGTGCCGCCGAGGGAGCGTGGTCTGGAAACACCATATATTTT

size: NA
V: TRBV6-5
D: NA
J: TRBJ2-5
CDR3: CASSYSAGTYDF
DNA: TGTGCCAGCAGTTACTCCGCCGGGACATATGACTTC

size: NA
V: TRBV5-1
D: NA
J: TRBJ2-1
CDR3: CASSFVQQANNEQFF
DNA: TGCGCCAGCAGCTTCGTCCAACAGGCCAACAATGAGCAGTTCTTC

size: NA
V: TRBV5-1
D: TRBD1
J: TRBJ1-1
CDR3: CASSLGIGQGAWTEAFF
DNA: TGCGCCAGCAGCTTGGGGATTGGACAGGGGGCATGGACTGAAGCTTTCTTT

size: NA
V: TRBV29-1
D: NA
J: TRBJ1-2
CDR3: CSVRAPWSPSPGYTF
DNA: TGCAGCGTGCGGGCCCCTTGGAGCCCCTCCCCTGGCTACACCTTC

size: NA
V: TRBV16
D: TRBD1
J: TRBJ2-7
CDR3: CASSRAPGTGSYEQYF
DNA: TGTGCCAGCAGCAGGGCCCCCGGGACAGGATCCTACGAGCAGTACTTC

size: NA
V: TRBV19
D: TRBD2
J: TRBJ2-1
CDR3: CASRGASGGYNEQFF
DNA: TGTGCCAGCCGTGGGGCTAGCGGGGGATACAATGAGCAGTTCTTC

size: NA
V: TRBV6-5
D: TRBD2
J: TRBJ2-5
CDR3: CASSGGAGETQYF
DNA: TGTGCCAGCAGCGGGGGGGCCGGAGAGACCCAGTACTTC

size: NA
V: TRBV7-2
D: NA
J: TRBJ2-5
CDR3: CASSGLGAAQETQYF
DNA: TGTGCCAGCAGCGGCCTAGGAGCGGCCCAAGAGACCCAGTACTTC

size: NA
V: TRBV27
D: TRBD1
J: TRBJ1-5
CDR3: CASGSGTGFDQPQHF
DNA: TGTGCCAGCGGGTCCGGGACAGGGTTCGATCAGCCCCAGCATTTT

size: NA
V: TRBV18
D: TRBD2
J: TRBJ2-7
CDR3: CASSPVGGGYEQYF
DNA: TGTGCCAGCTCACCCGTCGGGGGGGGCTACGAGCAGTACTTC

size: NA
V: TRBV18
D: TRBD2
J: TRBJ2-6
CDR3: CASSPLLAGGSGANVLTF
DNA: TGTGCCAGCTCACCTCTCCTAGCGGGGGGTTCTGGGGCCAACGTCCTGACTTTC

size: NA
V: TRBV19
D: NA
J: TRBJ2-2
CDR3: CASSMGQSGTGELFF
DNA: TGTGCCAGTAGTATGGGCCAGTCTGGCACCGGGGAGCTGTTTTTT

size: NA
V: TRBV7-6
D: NA
J: TRBJ2-1
CDR3: CASSFVRGASSYNEQFF
DNA: TGTGCCAGCAGCTTCGTCCGGGGGGCCAGCTCCTACAATGAGCAGTTCTTC

size: NA
V: TRBV6-1
D: NA
J: TRBJ2-7
CDR3: CASSEAFQGSYEQYF
DNA: TGTGCCAGCAGTGAAGCGTTTCAGGGCTCCTACGAGCAGTACTTC

size: NA
V: TRBV11-2
D: NA
J: TRBJ2-7
CDR3: CASSLGSGSYEQYF
DNA: TGTGCCAGCAGCTTAGGTTCAGGCTCCTACGAGCAGTACTTC

size: NA
V: TRBV9
D: NA
J: TRBJ2-3
CDR3: CASSVAASDDTQYF
DNA: TGTGCCAGCAGCGTAGCGGCTAGCGATGATACGCAGTATTTT

size: NA
V: TRBV7-9
D: NA
J: TRBJ1-1
CDR3: CSSSLWDYEAFF
DNA: TGTTCCAGCAGCTTATGGGACTATGAAGCTTTCTTT

size: NA
V: TRBV6-1
D: NA
J: TRBJ2-3
CDR3: CASSEQGHTDTQYF
DNA: TGTGCCAGCAGTGAACAGGGGCACACAGATACGCAGTATTTT

size: NA
V: TRBV30
D: NA
J: TRBJ1-1
CDR3: CAWKQKNTEAFF
DNA: TGTGCCTGGAAACAGAAGAACACTGAAGCTTTCTTT